The clone carrying this T cell receptor beta chain has only one observation. Its target is unknown. TCRdb keeps only in-frame clones here, not all; method: immunoSEQ multiplex PCR. The data show about 72,000 clones, roughly nine tenths seen once. V lost 0 bases and J lost 5; bases outside the gene matches: 4. Per germline, CDR1 WSHSY and CDR2 SAAADI. This CDR3 spans 15 amino acids. This entry is derived from a study of T cell responses to AZD1222 COVID-19 vaccine. Study-level points and caveats: Recipients of AZD1222 seropositive at baseline numbered only 6 or 7. Repertoires were collected only later (after the peak T cell response had occurred). Spike was spanned by vaccine-associated CD4 TCRs, with dominance at 160-218 and 743-854. The donor cohort was predominantly white British with a female majority, and clonal diversity may have been underestimated.

The sample consisted of peripheral blood, taken 28 days after the second AZD1222 dose. The source of this sequence is an adult who received the AZD1222 COVID-19 vaccine. The gene calls are TRBV10-2 and TRBJ2-7; TRBD1 matches at 10 bases. As DNA, the CDR3 is TGCGCCAGCAGTGAGTCTAGGACAGGGGGTGACGAGCAGTACTTC. Its protein product is CASSESRTGGDEQYF.